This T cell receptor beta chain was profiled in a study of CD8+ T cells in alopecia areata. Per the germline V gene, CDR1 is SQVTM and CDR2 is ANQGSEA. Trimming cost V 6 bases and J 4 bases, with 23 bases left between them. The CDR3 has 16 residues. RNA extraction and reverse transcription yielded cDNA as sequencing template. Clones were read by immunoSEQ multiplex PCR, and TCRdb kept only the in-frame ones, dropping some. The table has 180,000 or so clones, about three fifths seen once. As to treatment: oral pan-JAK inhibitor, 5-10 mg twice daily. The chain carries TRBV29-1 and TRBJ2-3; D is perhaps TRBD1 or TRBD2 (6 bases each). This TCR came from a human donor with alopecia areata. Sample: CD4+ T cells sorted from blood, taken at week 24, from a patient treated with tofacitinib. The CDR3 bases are TGCAGCGTCCAAACCTACAGGGAGGTAGAGGCAGATACGCAGTATTTT. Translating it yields CSVQTYREVEADTQYF.